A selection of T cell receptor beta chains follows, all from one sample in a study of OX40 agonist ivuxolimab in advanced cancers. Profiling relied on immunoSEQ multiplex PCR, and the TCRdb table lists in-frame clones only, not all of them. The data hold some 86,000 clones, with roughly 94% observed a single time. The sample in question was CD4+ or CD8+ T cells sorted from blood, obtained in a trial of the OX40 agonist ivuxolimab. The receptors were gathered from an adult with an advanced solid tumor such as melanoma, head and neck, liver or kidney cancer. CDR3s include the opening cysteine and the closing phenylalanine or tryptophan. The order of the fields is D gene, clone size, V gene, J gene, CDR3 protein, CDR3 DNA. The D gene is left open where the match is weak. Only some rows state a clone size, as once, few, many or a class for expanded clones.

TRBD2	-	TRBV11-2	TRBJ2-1	CASSLAGGYNEQFF	TGTGCCAGCAGTCTAGCGGGAGGGTACAATGAGCAGTTCTTC
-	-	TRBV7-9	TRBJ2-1	CASKPSAGNEQFF	TGTGCCAGCAAACCATCCGCCGGGAATGAGCAGTTCTTC
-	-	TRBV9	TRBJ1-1	CASSQRGQMNTEAFF	TGTGCCAGCAGCCAACGAGGACAGATGAACACTGAAGCTTTCTTT
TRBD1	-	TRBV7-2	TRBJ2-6	CASSLLDRVALSGANVLTF	TGTGCCAGCAGCTTACTAGACAGGGTAGCCCTCTCTGGGGCCAACGTCCTGACTTTC
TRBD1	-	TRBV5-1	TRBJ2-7	CASSGRGQGLWDEQYF	TGCGCCAGCAGCGGCCGGGGACAGGGGTTATGGGACGAGCAGTACTTC
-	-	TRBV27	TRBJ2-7	CASSLSAGTASYEQYF	TGTGCCAGCAGTTTATCCGCCGGGACGGCGTCCTACGAGCAGTACTTC
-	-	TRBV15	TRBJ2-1	CATSRDSSSYNEQFF	TGTGCCACCAGCAGAGATTCGAGCTCCTACAATGAGCAGTTCTTC
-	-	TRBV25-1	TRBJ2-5	CASQVRGQETQYF	TGTGCCTCGCAGGTGCGGGGCCAAGAGACCCAGTACTTC
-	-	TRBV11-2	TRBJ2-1	CASSSPLLYNGEQFF	TGTGCCAGCAGCTCCCCCTTGCTTTACAACGGTGAGCAGTTCTTC
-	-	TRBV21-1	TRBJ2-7	CASSARSFDRIGHYEQYF	TGTGCCAGCAGCGCTCGGTCCTTTGACAGGATCGGGCATTACGAGCAGTACTTC
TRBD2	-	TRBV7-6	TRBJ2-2	CASSGGTSGRAASNTGELFF	TGTGCCAGCAGCGGAGGGACTAGCGGGAGGGCAGCGTCGAACACCGGGGAGCTGTTTTTT
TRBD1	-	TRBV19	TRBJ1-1	CASTPQGVLTEAFF	TGTGCCAGTACCCCACAGGGGGTATTAACTGAAGCTTTCTTT
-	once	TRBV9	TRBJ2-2	CASSVDGGDTGELFF	TGTGCCAGCAGCGTAGACGGGGGAGACACCGGGGAGCTGTTTTTT
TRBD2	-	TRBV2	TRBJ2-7	CASSEGEAGVHAYEQYF	TGTGCCAGCAGTGAGGGAGAAGCGGGGGTACATGCCTACGAGCAGTACTTC
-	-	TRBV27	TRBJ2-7	CASSFLGYEQYF	TGTGCCAGCAGTTTTTTGGGGTACGAGCAGTACTTC
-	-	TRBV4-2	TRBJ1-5	CASSQDGGTGQPQHF	TGTGCCAGCAGCCAAGACGGGGGGACGGGACAGCCCCAGCATTTT
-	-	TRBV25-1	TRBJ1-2	CASSEGSLGHSTDYGYTF	TGTGCCAGCAGTGAAGGAAGTCTCGGGCACAGCACCGACTATGGCTACACCTTC
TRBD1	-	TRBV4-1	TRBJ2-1	CASSPPSGQGKFF	TGCGCCAGCAGCCCCCCGTCAGGACAGGGAAAGTTCTTC
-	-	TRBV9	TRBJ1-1	CASSVAWNTEAFF	TGTGCCAGCAGCGTAGCGTGGAACACTGAAGCTTTCTTT
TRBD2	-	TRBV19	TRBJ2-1	CASSNGLAGGNEQFF	TGTGCCAGTAGTAACGGACTAGCGGGGGGCAATGAGCAGTTCTTC
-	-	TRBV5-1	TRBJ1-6	CASSRRTEVYNSPLHF	TGCGCCAGCAGCCGCCGGACAGAGGTCTATAATTCACCCCTCCACTTT
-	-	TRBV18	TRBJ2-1	CASSPPGYNEQFF	TGTGCCAGCTCACCACCCGGTTACAATGAGCAGTTCTTC
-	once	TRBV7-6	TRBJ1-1	CASSPEGVLTEAFF	TGTGCCAGCAGCCCTGAGGGGGTGCTAACTGAAGCTTTCTTT
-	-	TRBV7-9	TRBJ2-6	CASSLVSSGANVLTF	TGTGCCAGCAGCTTAGTGAGCTCTGGGGCCAACGTCCTGACTTTC
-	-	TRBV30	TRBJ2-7	CAWRSTYGEQYF	TGTGCCTGGAGAAGCACGTACGGCGAGCAGTACTTC
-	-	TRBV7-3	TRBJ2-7	CASSLTGQGINYEQYF	TGTGCCAGCAGCTTAACGGGCCAGGGGATTAACTACGAGCAGTACTTC
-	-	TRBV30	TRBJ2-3	CAWSVKTGGLTDTQYF	TGTGCCTGGAGTGTCAAGACCGGGGGCCTCACAGATACGCAGTATTTT